A selection of T cell receptor beta chains follows, all from one sample in a study of blood T cell repertoires in COVID-19. Method: immunoSEQ multiplex PCR; TCRdb's copy keeps in-frame clones and lacks some. Of roughly 250,000 clones in the sample, 83% are singletons; the top ten hold approximately 5.7%. The specimen was peripheral blood. The receptors originated from a human donor in a cohort sampled during active COVID-19. Both conserved end residues are part of each CDR3. A D gene is named only where the DNA matches it firmly. A clone size is listed for some rows: how often the clone was seen (once, few, many), or a class if it is expanded.

TRBV5-6	NA	TRBJ2-1	NA	TGTGCCAGCAGCCCGAGAGGCGGGAATTTCTACAATGAGCAGTTCTTC	CASSPRGGNFYNEQFF
TRBV12-5	NA	TRBJ1-3	NA	TGTGCTAGTGGTTTGGGACACTCTGGAAACACCATATATTTT	CASGLGHSGNTIYF
TRBV19	NA	TRBJ1-5	NA	TGTGCCAGTAGTTTAAGGGGCGTTAGCAATCAGCCCCAGCATTTT	CASSLRGVSNQPQHF
TRBV6-6	NA	TRBJ1-2	NA	TGTGCCACCGGGACTCTTGGGAACTATGGCTACACCTTC	CATGTLGNYGYTF
TRBV10-2	NA	TRBJ2-1	TRBD1	TGCGCCAGCAGTGAGTACTTGACAGGGTTTGGACACAATGAGCAGTTCTTC	CASSEYLTGFGHNEQFF
TRBV25-1	NA	TRBJ1-1	NA	TGTGCCAGCAGTGGAACTCAGGGGCCCCTCCCCGAAGCTTTCTTT	CASSGTQGPLPEAFF
TRBV24-1	NA	TRBJ2-3	TRBD1	TGTGCCACCAGCTATACAGGGGAAGCAGATACGCAGTATTTT	CATSYTGEADTQYF
TRBV11-3	NA	TRBJ2-7	NA	TGTGCCAGCAGCGAAAGATGGGGCTTAAGCGACGAGCAGTACTTC	CASSERWGLSDEQYF
TRBV4-1	few	TRBJ2-2	TRBD2	TGCGCCAGCAGAGCTAGCGGGGGAAGGACCGGGGAGCTGTTTTTT	CASRASGGRTGELFF
TRBV7-6	few	TRBJ1-6	NA	TGTGCCAGCAGCCCAAACAGGGCTCAATCACCCCTCCACTTT	CASSPNRAQSPLHF
TRBV12-3/TRBV12-4	NA	TRBJ2-7	NA	TGTGCCAGCCGGCCCCCCACCATAGCCGAGCAGTACTTC	CASRPPTIAEQYF
TRBV7-2	NA	TRBJ2-5	NA	TGTGCCAGCAGCTTGCCCGGGGTGCTCCAAGAGACCCAGTACTTC	CASSLPGVLQETQYF
TRBV3-1/TRBV3-2	few	TRBJ1-6	TRBD1	TGTGCCAGCAGCCAACAACAGGGGGCCTATAATTCACCCCTCCACTTT	CASSQQQGAYNSPLHF
TRBV5-1	NA	TRBJ1-5	NA	TGCGCCAGCAGTGGAGGGGAAAATCAGCCCCAGCATTTT	CASSGGENQPQHF
TRBV30	NA	TRBJ1-5	NA	TGTGCCTGGAGGCGAGGTCTAAGCAATCAGCCCCAGCATTTT	CAWRRGLSNQPQHF
TRBV7-9	once	TRBJ2-2	NA	TGTGCCAGCAGCTTATCCAGTTCCGGGGAGCTGTTTTTT	CASSLSSSGELFF
TRBV5-4	NA	TRBJ2-3	TRBD1	TGTGCCAGCAGCCCGACAGGGGTGAGAGATACGCAGTATTTT	CASSPTGVRDTQYF
TRBV3-1/TRBV3-2	NA	TRBJ2-4	TRBD1	TGTGCCAGCAGAGGTGGGGGGACAGGCAAAAACATTCAGTACTTC	CASRGGGTGKNIQYF